The next 10 T cell receptor beta chains were all read from a single sample in a study of identical twins. One entry per CDR3 protein, called by TCRdb with MiXCR from the 5' RACE reads. The table lists approximately 700,000 distinct CDR3 sequences, roughly 6% of them singletons, with about 1.8% in the top ten. The material sequenced was naive T cells sorted from blood. The receptors derive from a man in his late teens or twenties in good health.

This rearrangement joins TRBV11-2 to TRBJ2-2; no reliable D call. The germline V and J ends were trimmed by 5 bases and 4 bases, with 17 bases remaining between them. CDR1 is SGHAT and CDR2 is FQNNGV in the germline V gene. The CDR3 is 16 amino acids. CDR3 sequence reads: CASSLLGQLGTGELFF. In nucleotides, the CDR3 is TGTGCCAGCAGCCTCCTCGGGCAGCTAGGCACCGGGGAGCTGTTTTTT.

V is TRBV7-6 and J is TRBJ2-2, with D unclear. The CDR3 length is 15 residues. Germline lookup yields CDR1 SGHVS and CDR2 FNYEAQ. V dropped 5 bases and J dropped 1 base, with 11 bases sitting between them. The CDR3 here is CASSPLSRNTGELFF. CDR3 nucleotides: TGTGCCAGCAGCCCACTTTCTAGGAACACCGGGGAGCTGTTTTTT.

This clonotype was observed many times. The chain uses TRBV20-1 and TRBJ2-5; D is ambiguous. V lost 3 bases and J 10 bases, leaving 12 bases between the germline ends. Germline assignment: CDR1 DFQATT and CDR2 SNEGSKA (reference sequence). This CDR3 spans 11 amino acids. The CDR3 loop reads CSASGALDQYF. Here the CDR3 DNA reads TGCAGTGCTAGCGGAGCGCTCGACCAGTACTTC.

The rearrangement uses TRBV24-1 and TRBJ2-1; weak D call: TRBD2 (5 bases). Trimming shortened V by 5 bases and J by 9 bases, and 13 bases separated the two germline ends. The CDR3 length is 13 residues. CDR1 KGHDR and CDR2 SFDVKD come from the germline V gene. CDR3 protein: CATSAGIRLEQFF. The CDR3 DNA follows: TGTGCCACCAGTGCGGGGATAAGACTTGAGCAGTTCTTC.

The rearrangement uses TRBV7-2 and TRBJ2-1; 11 bases fit TRBD2. There are 17 residues in the CDR3. Per germline, CDR1 SGHTA and CDR2 FQGNSA. V lost 3 bases to trimming and J lost 0 bases; unmatched junction nucleotides: 4. Here the CDR3 reads CASSFLLAGDSYNEQFF. In DNA, the CDR3 is TGTGCCAGCAGCTTCTTACTAGCGGGAGACTCCTACAATGAGCAGTTCTTC. The variable domain in full, with the rest retrieved from reference TRBV7-2 and TRBJ2-1, is GAGVSQSPSNKVTEKGKDVELRCDPISGHTALYWYRQSLGQGLEFLIYFQGNSAPDKSGLPSDRFSAERTGGSVSTLTIQRTQQEDSAVYLCASSFLLAGDSYNEQFFGPGTRLTVL.

V gene TRBV5-1 combines with J gene TRBJ2-1, with 15 bases lining up with TRBD2. CDR1 is SGHRS, CDR2 YFSETQ, per germline. J was trimmed by 4 bases and V by 4 bases; bases with no gene match: 15. The CDR3 has 20 residues. The CDR3 here is CASSTGLAGGPEKIYNEQFF. The DNA for the CDR3 is TGCGCCAGCAGCACAGGACTAGCGGGAGGGCCCGAAAAAATTTACAATGAGCAGTTCTTC.

A few counts support this clonotype. This chain uses TRBV15 with TRBJ1-4, with D unresolved. This CDR3 is built from 15 residues. The V gene lost 0 bases and the J gene lost 2 bases, with 7 bases spanning the gap. Germline CDR1 LNHNV, CDR2 YYDKDF (reference sequence). The CDR3 region has the DNA TGTGCCACCAGCAGAGATCCGGGTACTAATGAAAAACTGTTTTTT. This gives the protein CATSRDPGTNEKLFF.

This clonotype showed up many times. The chain joins TRBV12-3 or TRBV12-4 to TRBJ1-5; a weak D match, TRBD1 (5 bases). The CDR3 has 14 amino acids. The germline V and J ends were trimmed by 3 bases and 4 bases, with 10 bases remaining between them. The CDR3 nucleotides read TGTGCCAGCAGTTTGGAGGGGAGGAATCAGCCCCAGCATTTT. Translating gives CASSLEGRNQPQHF.

With regard to this clonotype: One junction end disagrees with the germline gene, perhaps due to a read error. V gene TRBV9 combines with J gene TRBJ2-5; no clear D. The CDR3 is 14 residues long. CDR1 and CDR2 (germline): SGDLS, YYNGEE. In nucleotides, the CDR3 is TGTGCCAGCAGCGTAGATGGGCACCAAGGGACCCAGTACTTC. The encoded protein is CASSVDGHQGTQYF.

This clonotype was found a few times. The V call is TRBV29-1, the J call TRBJ1-4; D is possibly TRBD1 (6 bases). Trimming took 4 bases from V and 1 from J, leaving 19 bases between them. The CDR3 has 17 residues. Germline CDR1 reads SQVTM; CDR2 reads ANQGSEA. This CDR3 reads CSVGLGALGGTNEKLFF. For the CDR3, the DNA is TGCAGCGTTGGTTTGGGGGCGCTTGGTGGAACTAATGAAAAACTGTTTTTT.